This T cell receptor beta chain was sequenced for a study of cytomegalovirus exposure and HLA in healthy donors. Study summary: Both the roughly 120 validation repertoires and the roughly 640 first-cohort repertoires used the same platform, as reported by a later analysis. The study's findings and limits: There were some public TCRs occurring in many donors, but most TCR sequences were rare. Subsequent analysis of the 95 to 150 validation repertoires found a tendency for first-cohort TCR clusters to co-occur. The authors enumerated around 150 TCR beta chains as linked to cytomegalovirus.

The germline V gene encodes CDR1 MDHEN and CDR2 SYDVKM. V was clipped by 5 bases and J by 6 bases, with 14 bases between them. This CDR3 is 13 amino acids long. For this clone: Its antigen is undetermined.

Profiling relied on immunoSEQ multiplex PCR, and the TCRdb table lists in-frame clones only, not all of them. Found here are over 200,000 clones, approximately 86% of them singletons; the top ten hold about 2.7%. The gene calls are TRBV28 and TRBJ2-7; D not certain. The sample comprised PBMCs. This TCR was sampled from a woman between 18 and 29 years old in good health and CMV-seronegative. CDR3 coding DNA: TGTGCCAGCAGTCCCCTCAGGCTTTTCGAGCAGTACTTC. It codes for CASSPLRLFEQYF.